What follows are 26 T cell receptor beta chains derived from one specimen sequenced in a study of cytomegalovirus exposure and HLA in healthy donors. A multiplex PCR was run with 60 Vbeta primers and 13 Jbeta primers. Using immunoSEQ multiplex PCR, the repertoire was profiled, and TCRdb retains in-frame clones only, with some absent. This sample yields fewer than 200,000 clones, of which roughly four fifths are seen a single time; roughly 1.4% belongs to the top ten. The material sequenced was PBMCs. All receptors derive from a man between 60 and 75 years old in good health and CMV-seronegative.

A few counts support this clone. For the CDR3, the DNA is TGTGCCAGCAGCTTGGGACAGTACACAGATACGCAGTATTTT. Its translation is CASSLGQYTDTQYF. V and J are TRBV7-2 and TRBJ2-3; TRBD1 aligns across 7 bases. V was pared by 3 bases and J by 2 bases, with 2 bases of the junction left unmatched. This CDR3 region has 14 residues. CDR1 and CDR2 from the germline V gene are SGHTA and FQGNSA.

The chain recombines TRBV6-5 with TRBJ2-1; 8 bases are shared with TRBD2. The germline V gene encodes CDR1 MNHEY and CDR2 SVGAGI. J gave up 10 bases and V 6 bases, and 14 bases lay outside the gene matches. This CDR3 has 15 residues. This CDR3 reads CASSGWGLVGGEQFF. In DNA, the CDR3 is TGTGCCAGCAGCGGATGGGGACTAGTGGGTGGAGAGCAGTTCTTC.

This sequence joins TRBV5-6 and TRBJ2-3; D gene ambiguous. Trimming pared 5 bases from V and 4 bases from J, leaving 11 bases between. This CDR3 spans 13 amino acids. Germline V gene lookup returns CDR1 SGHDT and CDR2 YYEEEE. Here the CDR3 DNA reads TGTGCCAGCAGTTTGCAACGAGCAGATACGCAGTATTTT. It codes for CASSLQRADTQYF.

DNA for the CDR3: TGTGCCAGCAGCCAGACAGGGGTTCTATACAATGAGCAGTTCTTC. Its protein is CASSQTGVLYNEQFF. V usage is TRBV5-8 and J usage is TRBJ2-1; 8 bases fit TRBD1. V was pared by 4 bases and J by 4 bases, with 7 bases of the junction left unmatched. The germline V gene encodes CDR1 SGHTS and CDR2 YDEGEE. This CDR3 is 15 amino acids long.

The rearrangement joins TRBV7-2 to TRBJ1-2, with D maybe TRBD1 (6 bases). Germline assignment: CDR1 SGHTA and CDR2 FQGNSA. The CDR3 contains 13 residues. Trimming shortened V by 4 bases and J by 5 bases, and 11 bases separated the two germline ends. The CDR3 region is CASSSYRAYGYTF. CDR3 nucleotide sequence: TGTGCCAGCAGCTCCTACAGGGCGTATGGCTACACCTTC.

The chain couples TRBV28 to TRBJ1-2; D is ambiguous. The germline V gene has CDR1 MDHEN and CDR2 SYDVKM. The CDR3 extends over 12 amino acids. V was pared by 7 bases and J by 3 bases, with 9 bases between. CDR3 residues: CASKREDYGYTF. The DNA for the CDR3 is TGTGCCAGCAAAAGGGAGGACTATGGCTACACCTTC.

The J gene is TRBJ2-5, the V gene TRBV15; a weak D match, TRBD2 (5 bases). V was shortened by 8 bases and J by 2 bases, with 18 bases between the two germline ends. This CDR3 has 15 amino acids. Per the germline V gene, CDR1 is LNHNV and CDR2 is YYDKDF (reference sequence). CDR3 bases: TGTGCCACCGACGGCCCGGGATCTGATCAAGAGACCCAGTACTTC. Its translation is CATDGPGSDQETQYF. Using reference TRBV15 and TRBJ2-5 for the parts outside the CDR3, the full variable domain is DAMVIQNPRYQVTQFGKPVTLSCSQTLNHNVMYWYQQKSSQAPKLLFHYYDKDFNNEADTPDNFQSRRPNTSFCFLDIRSPGLGDTAMYLCATDGPGSDQETQYFGPGTRLLVL.

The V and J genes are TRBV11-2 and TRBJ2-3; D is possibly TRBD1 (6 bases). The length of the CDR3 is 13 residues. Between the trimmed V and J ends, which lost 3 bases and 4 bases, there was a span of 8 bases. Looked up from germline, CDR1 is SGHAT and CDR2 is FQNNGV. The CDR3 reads CASSFAGADTQYF. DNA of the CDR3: TGTGCCAGCAGCTTCGCAGGGGCAGATACGCAGTATTTT.

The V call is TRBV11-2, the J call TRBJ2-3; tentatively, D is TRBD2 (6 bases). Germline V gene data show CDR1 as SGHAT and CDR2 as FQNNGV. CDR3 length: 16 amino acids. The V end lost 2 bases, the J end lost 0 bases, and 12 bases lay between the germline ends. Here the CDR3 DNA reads TGTGCCAGCAGCTTATCGGGGGACCCTAGCACAGATACGCAGTATTTT. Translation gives CASSLSGDPSTDTQYF. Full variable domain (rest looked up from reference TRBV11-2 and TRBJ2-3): EAGVAQSPRYKIIEKRQSVAFWCNPISGHATLYWYQQILGQGPKLLIQFQNNGVVDDSQLPKDRFSAERLKGVDSTLKIQPAKLEDSAVYLCASSLSGDPSTDTQYFGPGTRLTVL.

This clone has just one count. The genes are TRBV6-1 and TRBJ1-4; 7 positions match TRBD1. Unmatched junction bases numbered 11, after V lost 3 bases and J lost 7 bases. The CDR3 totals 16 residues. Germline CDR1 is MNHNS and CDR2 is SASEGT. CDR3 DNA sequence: TGTGCCAGCAGTGATAGGGGGCTGCTTGACGGTGAAAAACTGTTTTTT. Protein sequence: CASSDRGLLDGEKLFF.

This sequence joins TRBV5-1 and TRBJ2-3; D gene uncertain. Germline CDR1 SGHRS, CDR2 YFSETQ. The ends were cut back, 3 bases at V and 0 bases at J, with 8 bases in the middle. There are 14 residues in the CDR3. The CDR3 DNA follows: TGCGCCAGCAGCTCCTTGGGCAGCACAGATACGCAGTATTTT. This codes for CASSSLGSTDTQYF.

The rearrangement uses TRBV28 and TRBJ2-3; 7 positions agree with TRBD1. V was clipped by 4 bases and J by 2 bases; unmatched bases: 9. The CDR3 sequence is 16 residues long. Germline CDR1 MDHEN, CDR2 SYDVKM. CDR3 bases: TGTGCCAGCAGTTCCGAGGGACAGCTAAACACAGATACGCAGTATTTT. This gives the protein CASSSEGQLNTDTQYF.

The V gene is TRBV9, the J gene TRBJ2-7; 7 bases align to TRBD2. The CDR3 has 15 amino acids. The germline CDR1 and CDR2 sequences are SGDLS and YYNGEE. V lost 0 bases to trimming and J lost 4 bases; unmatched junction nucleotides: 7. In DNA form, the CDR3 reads TGTGCCAGCAGCGTAGATTTCGGGAGGTTGTACGAGCAGTACTTC. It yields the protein CASSVDFGRLYEQYF.

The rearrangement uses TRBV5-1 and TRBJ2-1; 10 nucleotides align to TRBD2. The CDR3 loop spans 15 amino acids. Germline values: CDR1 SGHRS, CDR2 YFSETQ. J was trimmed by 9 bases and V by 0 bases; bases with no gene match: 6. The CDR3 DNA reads TGCGCCAGCAGCTTGGATACTAGCGGGGTTGCTGAGCAGTTCTTC. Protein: CASSLDTSGVAEQFF.

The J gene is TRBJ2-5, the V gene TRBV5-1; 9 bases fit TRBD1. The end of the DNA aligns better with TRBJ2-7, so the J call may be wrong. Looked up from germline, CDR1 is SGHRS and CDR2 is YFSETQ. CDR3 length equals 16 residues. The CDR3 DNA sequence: TGCGCCAGCAGCCCAAGAAGGACAGGGGCTCCGTACGAGCAGTACTTC. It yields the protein CASSPRRTGAPYEQYF.

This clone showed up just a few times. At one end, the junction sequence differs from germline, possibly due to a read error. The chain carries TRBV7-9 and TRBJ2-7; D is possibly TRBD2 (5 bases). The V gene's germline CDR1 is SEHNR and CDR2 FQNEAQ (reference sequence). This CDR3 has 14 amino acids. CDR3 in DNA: TGTTCCAGCAGCTTCCTATTAGCGTTTCACGAGCAGTACTTC. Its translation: CSSSFLLAFHEQYF. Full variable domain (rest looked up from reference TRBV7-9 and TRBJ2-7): DTGVSQNPRHKITKRGQNVTFRCDPISEHNRLYWYRQTLGQGPEFLTYFQNEAQLEKSRLLSDRFSAERPKGSFSTLEIQRTEQGDSAMYLCSSSFLLAFHEQYFGPGTRLTVT.

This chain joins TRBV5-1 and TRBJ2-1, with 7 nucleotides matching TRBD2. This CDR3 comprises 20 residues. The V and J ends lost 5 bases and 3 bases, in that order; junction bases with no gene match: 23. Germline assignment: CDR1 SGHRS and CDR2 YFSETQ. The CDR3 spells CASRDSRAALAEPGYNEQFF. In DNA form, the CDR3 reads TGCGCCAGCAGGGACTCTCGGGCAGCCCTAGCGGAGCCGGGCTACAATGAGCAGTTCTTC.

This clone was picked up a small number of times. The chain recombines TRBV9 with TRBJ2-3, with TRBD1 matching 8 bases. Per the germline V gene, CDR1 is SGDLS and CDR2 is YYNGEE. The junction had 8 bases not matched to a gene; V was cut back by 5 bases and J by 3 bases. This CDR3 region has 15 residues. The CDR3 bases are TGTGCCAGCAGTGTTGACAGGGGAGAGACAGATACGCAGTATTTT. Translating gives CASSVDRGETDTQYF. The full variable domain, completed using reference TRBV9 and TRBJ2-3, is DSGVTQTPKHLITATGQRVTLRCSPRSGDLSVYWYQQSLDQGLQFLIQYYNGEERAKGNILERFSAQQFPDLHSELNLSSLELGDSALYFCASSVDRGETDTQYFGPGTRLTVL.

Here the CDR3 DNA reads TGCGCCAGCAGCCCCCTGGGCGGGAGGCTCTCCTACAATGAGCAGTTCTTC. It specifies CASSPLGGRLSYNEQFF. The gene calls are TRBV5-1 and TRBJ2-1, with TRBD2 matching over 8 bases. V gave up 4 bases and J gave up 0 bases; unmatched junction bases: 9. CDR3 length: 17 residues. Per germline, CDR1 SGHRS and CDR2 YFSETQ.

CDR3 coding DNA: TGTGCCTGGAGGGCGGGGGCGGACCAGCCCCAGCATTTT. It encodes CAWRAGADQPQHF. The chain is built from TRBV30 and TRBJ1-5; D is perhaps TRBD1 (6 bases). V lost 3 bases and J lost 7, with 13 bases in between. The germline V gene has CDR1 GTSNPN and CDR2 SVGIG (reference sequence). This CDR3 contains 13 residues. The complete variable domain, with remaining parts taken from reference TRBV30 and TRBJ1-5, reads SQTIHQWPATLVQPVGSPLSLECTVEGTSNPNLYWYRQAAGRGLQLLFYSVGIGQISSEVPQNLSASRPQDRQFILSSKKLLLSDSGFYLCAWRAGADQPQHFGDGTRLSIL.

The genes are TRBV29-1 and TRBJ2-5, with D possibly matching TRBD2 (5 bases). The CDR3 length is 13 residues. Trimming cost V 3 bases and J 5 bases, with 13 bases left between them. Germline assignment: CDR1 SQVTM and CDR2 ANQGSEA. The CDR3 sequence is CSVEDSGGETQYF. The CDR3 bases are TGCAGCGTTGAGGACTCCGGCGGCGAGACCCAGTACTTC.

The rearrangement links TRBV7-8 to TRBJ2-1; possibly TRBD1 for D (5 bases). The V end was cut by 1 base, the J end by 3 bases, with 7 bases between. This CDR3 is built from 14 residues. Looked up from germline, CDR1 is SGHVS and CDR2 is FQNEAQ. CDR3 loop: CASSLEGVYNEQFF. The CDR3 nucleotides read TGTGCCAGCAGCTTAGAAGGGGTCTACAATGAGCAGTTCTTC.

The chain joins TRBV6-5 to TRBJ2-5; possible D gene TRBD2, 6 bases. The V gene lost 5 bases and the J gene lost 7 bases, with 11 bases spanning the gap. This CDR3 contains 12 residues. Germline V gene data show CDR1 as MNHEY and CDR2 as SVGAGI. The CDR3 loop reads CASSPPEGTQYF. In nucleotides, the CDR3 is TGTGCCAGCAGTCCCCCGGAGGGGACCCAGTACTTC.

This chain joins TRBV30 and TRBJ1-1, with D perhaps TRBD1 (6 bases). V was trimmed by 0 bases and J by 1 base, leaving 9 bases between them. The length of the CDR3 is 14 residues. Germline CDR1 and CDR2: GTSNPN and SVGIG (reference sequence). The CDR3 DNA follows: TGTGCCTGGAGTGTACCAGGGGCGAACACTGAAGCTTTCTTT. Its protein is CAWSVPGANTEAFF.

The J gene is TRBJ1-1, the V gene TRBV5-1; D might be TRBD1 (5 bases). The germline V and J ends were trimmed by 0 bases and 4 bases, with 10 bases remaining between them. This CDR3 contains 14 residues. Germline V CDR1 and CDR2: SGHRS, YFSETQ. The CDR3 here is CASSLEGAGTEAFF. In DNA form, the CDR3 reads TGCGCCAGCAGCTTGGAAGGGGCTGGCACTGAAGCTTTCTTT.

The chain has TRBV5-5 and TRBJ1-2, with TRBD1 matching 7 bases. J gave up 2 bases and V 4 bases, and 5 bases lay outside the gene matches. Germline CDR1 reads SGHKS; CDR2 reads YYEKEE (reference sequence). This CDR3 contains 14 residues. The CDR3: CASSPQGQNYGYTF. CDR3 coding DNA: TGTGCCAGCAGCCCCCAGGGACAGAACTATGGCTACACCTTC.